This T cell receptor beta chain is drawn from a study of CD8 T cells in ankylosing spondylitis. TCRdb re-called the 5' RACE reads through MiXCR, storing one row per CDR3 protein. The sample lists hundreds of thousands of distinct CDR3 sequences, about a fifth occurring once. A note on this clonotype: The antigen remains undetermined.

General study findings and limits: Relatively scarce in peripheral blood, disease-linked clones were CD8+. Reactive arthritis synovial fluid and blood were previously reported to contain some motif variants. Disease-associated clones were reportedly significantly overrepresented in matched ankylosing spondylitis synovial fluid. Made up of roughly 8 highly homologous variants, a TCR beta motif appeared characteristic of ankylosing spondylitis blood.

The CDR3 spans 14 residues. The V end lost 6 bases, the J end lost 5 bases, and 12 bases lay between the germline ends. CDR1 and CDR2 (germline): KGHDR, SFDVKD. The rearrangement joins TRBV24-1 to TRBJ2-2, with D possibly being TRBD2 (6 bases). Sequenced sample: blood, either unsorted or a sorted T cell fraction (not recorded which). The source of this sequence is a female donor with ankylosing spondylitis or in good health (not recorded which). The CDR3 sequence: CATSRGSQTGELFF. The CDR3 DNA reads TGTGCCACCAGTCGGGGGAGTCAGACCGGGGAGCTGTTTTTT.